This T cell receptor (beta chain) was captured by sequencing in a study of cytomegalovirus exposure and HLA in healthy donors. Study details: From HLA-typed donors, an early data release held tens of millions of unique TCRs.

The study ran its PCR with 60 Vbeta and 13 Jbeta primers. Sequenced by immunoSEQ multiplex PCR; TCRdb stores in-frame clones only, minus some. The sample has about 250,000 clones, about 85% seen once; the top ten hold 0.24%. V trimming: 0 bases; J trimming: 6 bases; junction bases outside the gene matches: 2. Germline values: CDR1 SGDLS, CDR2 YYNGEE. The CDR3 loop spans 15 amino acids. A note on this clone: Its matching antigen is unknown.

Study-wide findings and caveats: TCR beta chain V- and J-gene trimming was linked, in a later analysis, to a missense variant in DCLRE1C. As was reported, the HLA-A and HLA-B alleles of most subjects were accurately predicted from TCR beta sequences. Reports indicated that the classifier achieved high specificity and sensitivity in diagnosing cytomegalovirus status.

The TCR sequence derives from a girl aged 2-9 years in good health and CMV-seronegative. The chain recombines TRBV9 with TRBJ1-6, with 8 bases aligning to TRBD1. Source material: PBMCs. In DNA form, the CDR3 reads TGTGCCAGCAGCGTAGGGCAGGGGGCTAATTCACCCCTCCACTTT. Its protein product is CASSVGQGANSPLHF.